This paragraph reports one TCR beta chain. TCRdb's copy holds only in-frame clones and misses some; the assay was immunoSEQ multiplex PCR. The sample consists of approximately 230,000 clones, around 82% of them appearing once. This sample was included in a study of blood T cell repertoires in COVID-19. On the study more broadly: Some COVID-19 samples were acute and others convalescent; all came from the United States, Italy and Spain. PBMCs, B-cell-depleted T cells, or T cells were the source of the cDNA or gDNA that made up the material.

Germline V gene lookup returns CDR1 MNHEY and CDR2 SVGAGI. This CDR3 comprises 15 residues. V lost 6 bases, J lost 8 bases, and 8 bases stayed unmatched. The sequenced material came from peripheral blood. V usage is TRBV6-5 and J usage is TRBJ1-6, with TRBD1 matching 9 bases. The TCR sequence derives from an elderly woman with active or convalescent COVID-19. The CDR3 DNA is TGTGCCAGCAGGAGCCGACAGGGGGGTTATTCACCCCTCCACTTT. Translation gives CASRSRQGGYSPLHF.